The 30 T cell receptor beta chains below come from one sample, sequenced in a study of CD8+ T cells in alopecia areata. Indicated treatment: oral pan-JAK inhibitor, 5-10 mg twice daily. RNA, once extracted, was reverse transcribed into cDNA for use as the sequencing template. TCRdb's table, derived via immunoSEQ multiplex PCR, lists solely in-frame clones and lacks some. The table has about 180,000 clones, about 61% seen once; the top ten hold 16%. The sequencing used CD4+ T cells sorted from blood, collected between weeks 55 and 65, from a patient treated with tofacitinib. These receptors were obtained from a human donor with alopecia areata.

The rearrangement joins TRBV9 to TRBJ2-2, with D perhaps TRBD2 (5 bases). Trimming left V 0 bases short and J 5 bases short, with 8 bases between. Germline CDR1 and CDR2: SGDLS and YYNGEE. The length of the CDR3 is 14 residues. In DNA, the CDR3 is TGTGCCAGCAGCGTAGGGACTCTGACCGGGGAGCTGTTTTTT. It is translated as CASSVGTLTGELFF.

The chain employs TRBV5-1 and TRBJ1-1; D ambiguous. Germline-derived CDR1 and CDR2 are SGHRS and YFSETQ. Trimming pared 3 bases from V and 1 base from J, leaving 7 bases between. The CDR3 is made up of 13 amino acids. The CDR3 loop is CASSSPPNTEAFF. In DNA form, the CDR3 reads TGCGCCAGCAGCTCGCCGCCGAACACTGAAGCTTTCTTT.

The CDR3 bases are TGCGCCAGCACAAAGGGGACCCAGGGCAAAAACATTCAGTACTTC. Protein sequence: CASTKGTQGKNIQYF. The rearrangement joins TRBV5-1 to TRBJ2-4, with D possibly called TRBD1 or TRBD2 (5 bases each). V lost 6 bases to trimming and J lost 3 bases, with 16 bases between them. Germline CDR1 is SGHRS and CDR2 is YFSETQ. This CDR3 region has 15 residues.

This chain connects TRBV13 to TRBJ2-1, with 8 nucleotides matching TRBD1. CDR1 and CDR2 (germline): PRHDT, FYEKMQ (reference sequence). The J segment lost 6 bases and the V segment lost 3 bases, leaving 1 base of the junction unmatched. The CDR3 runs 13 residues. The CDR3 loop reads CASSFDRGNEQFF. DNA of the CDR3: TGTGCCAGCAGCTTTGACAGGGGCAATGAGCAGTTCTTC.

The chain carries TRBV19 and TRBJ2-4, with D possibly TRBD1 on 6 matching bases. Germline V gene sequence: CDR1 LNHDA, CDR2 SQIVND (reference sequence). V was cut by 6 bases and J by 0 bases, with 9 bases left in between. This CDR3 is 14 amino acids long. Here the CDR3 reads CASRDRLAKNIQYF. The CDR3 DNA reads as TGTGCCAGTAGGGACAGATTAGCCAAAAACATTCAGTACTTC.

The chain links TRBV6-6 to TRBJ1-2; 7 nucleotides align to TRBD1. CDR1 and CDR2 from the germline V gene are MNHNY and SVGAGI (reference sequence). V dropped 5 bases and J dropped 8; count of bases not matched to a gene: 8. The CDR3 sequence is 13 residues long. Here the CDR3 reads CASSDTGVSGYTF. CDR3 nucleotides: TGTGCCAGCAGTGATACAGGGGTGAGCGGCTACACCTTC.

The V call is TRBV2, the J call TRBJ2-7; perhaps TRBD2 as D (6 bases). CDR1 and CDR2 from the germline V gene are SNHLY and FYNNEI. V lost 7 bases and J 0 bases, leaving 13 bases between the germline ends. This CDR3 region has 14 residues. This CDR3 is CASIYDSGSYEQYF. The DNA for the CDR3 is TGTGCCAGCATTTATGATAGCGGCTCCTACGAGCAGTACTTC.

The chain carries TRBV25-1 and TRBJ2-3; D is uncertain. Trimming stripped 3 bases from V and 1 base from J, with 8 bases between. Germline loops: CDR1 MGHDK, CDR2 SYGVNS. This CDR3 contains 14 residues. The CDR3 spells CASSEGLGTDTQYF. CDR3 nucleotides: TGTGCCAGCAGTGAGGGATTAGGCACAGATACGCAGTATTTT.

CDR3 sequence (DNA): TGCAGCGTTGGGGGCTATTACGAGCAGTACTTC. It translates to CSVGGYYEQYF. V is TRBV29-1 and J is TRBJ2-7; D is possibly TRBD1 (5 bases). Trimming stripped 4 bases from V and 4 bases from J, with 8 bases between. The CDR3 runs 11 residues. Germline CDR1 is SQVTM and CDR2 is ANQGSEA.

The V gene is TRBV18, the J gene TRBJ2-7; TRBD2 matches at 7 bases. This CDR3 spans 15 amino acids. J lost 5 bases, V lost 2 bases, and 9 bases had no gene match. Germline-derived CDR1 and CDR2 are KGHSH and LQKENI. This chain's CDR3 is CASSPWGGRGDEQYF. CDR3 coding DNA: TGTGCCAGCTCACCATGGGGAGGGAGAGGGGACGAGCAGTACTTC.

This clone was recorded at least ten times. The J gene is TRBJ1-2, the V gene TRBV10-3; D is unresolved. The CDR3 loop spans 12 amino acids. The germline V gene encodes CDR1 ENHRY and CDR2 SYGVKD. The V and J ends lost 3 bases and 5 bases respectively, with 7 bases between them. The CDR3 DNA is TGTGCCATCAGTGACGAGGGATATGGCTACACCTTC. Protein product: CAISDEGYGYTF.

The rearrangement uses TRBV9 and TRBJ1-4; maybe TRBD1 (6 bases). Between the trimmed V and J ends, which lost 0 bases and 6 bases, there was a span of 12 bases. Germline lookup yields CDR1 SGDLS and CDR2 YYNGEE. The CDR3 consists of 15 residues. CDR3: CASSVEGAGDEKLFF. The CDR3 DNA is TGTGCCAGCAGCGTAGAGGGCGCAGGGGATGAAAAACTGTTTTTT.

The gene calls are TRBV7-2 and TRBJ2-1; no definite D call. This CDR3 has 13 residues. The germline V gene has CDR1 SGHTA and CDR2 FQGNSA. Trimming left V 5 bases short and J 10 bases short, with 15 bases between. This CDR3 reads CASSLGTRYEQFF. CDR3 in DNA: TGTGCCAGCAGCCTGGGAACCCGATACGAGCAGTTCTTC. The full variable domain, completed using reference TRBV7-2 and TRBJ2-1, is GAGVSQSPSNKVTEKGKDVELRCDPISGHTALYWYRQSLGQGLEFLIYFQGNSAPDKSGLPSDRFSAERTGGSVSTLTIQRTQQEDSAVYLCASSLGTRYEQFFGPGTRLTVL.

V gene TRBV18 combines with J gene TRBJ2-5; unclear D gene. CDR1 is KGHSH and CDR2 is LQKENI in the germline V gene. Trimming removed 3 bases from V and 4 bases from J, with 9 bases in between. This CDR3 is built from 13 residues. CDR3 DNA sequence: TGTGCCAGCTCACCCTCGTATGGAGAGACCCAGTACTTC. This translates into CASSPSYGETQYF.

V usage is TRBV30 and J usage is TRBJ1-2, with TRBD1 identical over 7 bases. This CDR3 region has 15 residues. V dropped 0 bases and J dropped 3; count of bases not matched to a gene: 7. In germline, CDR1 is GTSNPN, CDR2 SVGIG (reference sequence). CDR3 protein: CAWSVRRGEDYGYTF. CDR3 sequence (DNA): TGTGCCTGGAGTGTCCGCAGGGGGGAGGACTATGGCTACACCTTC.

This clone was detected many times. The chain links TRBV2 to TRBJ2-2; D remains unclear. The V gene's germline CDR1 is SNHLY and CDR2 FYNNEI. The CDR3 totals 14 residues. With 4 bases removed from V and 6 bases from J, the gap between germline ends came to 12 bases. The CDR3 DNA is TGTGCCAGCAGTGGAAGGGTCGTCGCCGGGGAGCTGTTTTTT. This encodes CASSGRVVAGELFF.

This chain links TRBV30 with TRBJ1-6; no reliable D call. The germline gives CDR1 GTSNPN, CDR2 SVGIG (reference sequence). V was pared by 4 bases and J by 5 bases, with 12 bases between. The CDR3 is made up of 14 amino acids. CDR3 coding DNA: TGTGCCTGGAACGTAGACATCCATAATTCACCCCTCCACTTT. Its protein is CAWNVDIHNSPLHF. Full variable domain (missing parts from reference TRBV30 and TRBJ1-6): SQTIHQWPATLVQPVGSPLSLECTVEGTSNPNLYWYRQAAGRGLQLLFYSVGIGQISSEVPQNLSASRPQDRQFILSSKKLLLSDSGFYLCAWNVDIHNSPLHFGNGTRLTVT.

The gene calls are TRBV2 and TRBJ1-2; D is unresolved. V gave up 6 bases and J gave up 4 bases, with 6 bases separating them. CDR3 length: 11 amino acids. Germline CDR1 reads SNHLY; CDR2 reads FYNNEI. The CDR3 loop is CASRAGYGYTF. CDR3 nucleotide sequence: TGTGCCAGCAGGGCAGGCTATGGCTACACCTTC.

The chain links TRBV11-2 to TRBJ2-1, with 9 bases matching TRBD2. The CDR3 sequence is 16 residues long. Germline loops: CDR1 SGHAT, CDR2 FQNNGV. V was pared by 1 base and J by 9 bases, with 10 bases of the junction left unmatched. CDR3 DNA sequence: TGTGCCAGCAGCTTAGGCGGCGGGGGGGCTGTCGGTGAGCAGTTCTTC. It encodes CASSLGGGGAVGEQFF.

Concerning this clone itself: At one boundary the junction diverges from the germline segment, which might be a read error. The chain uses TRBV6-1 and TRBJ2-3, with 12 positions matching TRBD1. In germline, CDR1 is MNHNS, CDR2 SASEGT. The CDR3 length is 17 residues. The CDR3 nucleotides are TGTGCCACCAGTGGGACAGGGGGCTGGAAAAACACAGATACGCAGTATTTT. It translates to CATSGTGGWKNTDTQYF.

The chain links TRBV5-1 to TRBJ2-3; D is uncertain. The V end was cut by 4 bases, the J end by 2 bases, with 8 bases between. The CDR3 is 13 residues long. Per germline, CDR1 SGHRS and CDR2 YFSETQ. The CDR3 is CASSGAHTDTQYF. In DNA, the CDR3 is TGCGCCAGCAGCGGAGCACACACAGATACGCAGTATTTT.

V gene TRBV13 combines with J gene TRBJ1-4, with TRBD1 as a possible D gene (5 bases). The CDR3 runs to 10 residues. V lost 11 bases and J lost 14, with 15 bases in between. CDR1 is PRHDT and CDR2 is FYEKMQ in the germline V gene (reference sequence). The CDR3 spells CARWPGPLFF. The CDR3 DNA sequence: TGTGCCCGCTGGCCGGGGCCTCTGTTTTTT.

The CDR3: CASSKWGSNQPQHF. As DNA, the CDR3 is TGTGCCAGCAGTAAATGGGGTAGCAATCAGCCCCAGCATTTT. The chain uses TRBV2 and TRBJ1-5, with unresolved D. Germline CDR1 is SNHLY and CDR2 is FYNNEI. This CDR3 comprises 14 residues. Trimming left V 5 bases short and J 0 bases short, with 8 bases between.

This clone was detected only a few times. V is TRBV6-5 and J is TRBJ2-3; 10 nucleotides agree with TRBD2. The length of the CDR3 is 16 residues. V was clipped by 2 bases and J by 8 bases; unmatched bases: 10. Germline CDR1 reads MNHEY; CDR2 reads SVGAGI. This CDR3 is CASSYLAGVQEGTQYF. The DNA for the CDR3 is TGTGCCAGCAGTTACCTAGCGGGGGTCCAAGAGGGTACGCAGTATTTT.

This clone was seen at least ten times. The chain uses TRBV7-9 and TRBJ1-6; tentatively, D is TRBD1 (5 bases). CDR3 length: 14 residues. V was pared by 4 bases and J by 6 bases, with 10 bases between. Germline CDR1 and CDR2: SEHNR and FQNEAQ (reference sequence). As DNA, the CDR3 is TGTGCCAGCAGCTCGGACAACCCTAATTCACCCCTCCACTTT. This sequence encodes CASSSDNPNSPLHF. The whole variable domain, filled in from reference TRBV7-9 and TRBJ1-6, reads DTGVSQNPRHKITKRGQNVTFRCDPISEHNRLYWYRQTLGQGPEFLTYFQNEAQLEKSRLLSDRFSAERPKGSFSTLEIQRTEQGDSAMYLCASSSDNPNSPLHFGNGTRLTVT.

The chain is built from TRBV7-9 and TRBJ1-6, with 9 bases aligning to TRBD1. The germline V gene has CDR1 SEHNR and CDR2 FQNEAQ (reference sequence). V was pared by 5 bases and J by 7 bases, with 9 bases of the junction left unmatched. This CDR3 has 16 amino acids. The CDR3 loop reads CASSPPGTGPNSPLHF. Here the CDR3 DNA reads TGTGCCAGCAGCCCCCCCGGGACAGGGCCGAATTCACCCCTCCACTTT.

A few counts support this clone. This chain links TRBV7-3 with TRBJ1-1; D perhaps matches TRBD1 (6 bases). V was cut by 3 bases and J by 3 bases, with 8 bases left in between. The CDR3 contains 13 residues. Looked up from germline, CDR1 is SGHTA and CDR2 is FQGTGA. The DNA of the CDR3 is TGTGCCAGCAGCTTCTCAGGGGACACTGAAGCTTTCTTT. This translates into CASSFSGDTEAFF. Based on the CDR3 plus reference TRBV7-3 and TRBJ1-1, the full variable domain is GAGVSQTPSNKVTEKGKYVELRCDPISGHTALYWYRQSLGQGPEFLIYFQGTGAADDSGLPNDRFFAVRPEGSVSTLKIQRTERGDSAVYLCASSFSGDTEAFFGQGTRLTVV.

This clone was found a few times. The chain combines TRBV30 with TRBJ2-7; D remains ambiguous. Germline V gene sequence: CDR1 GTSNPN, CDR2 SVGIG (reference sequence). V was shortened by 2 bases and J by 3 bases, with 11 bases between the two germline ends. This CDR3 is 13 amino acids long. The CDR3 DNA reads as TGTGCCTGGAGTCCTGGTGACCGCTACGAGCAGTACTTC. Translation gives CAWSPGDRYEQYF. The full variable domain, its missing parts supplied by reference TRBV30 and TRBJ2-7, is SQTIHQWPATLVQPVGSPLSLECTVEGTSNPNLYWYRQAAGRGLQLLFYSVGIGQISSEVPQNLSASRPQDRQFILSSKKLLLSDSGFYLCAWSPGDRYEQYFGPGTRLTVT.

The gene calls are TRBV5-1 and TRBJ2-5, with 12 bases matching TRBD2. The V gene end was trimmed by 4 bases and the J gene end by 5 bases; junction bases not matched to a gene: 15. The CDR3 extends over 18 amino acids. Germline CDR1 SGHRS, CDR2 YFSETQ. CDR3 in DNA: TGCGCCAGCAGCCGAGGGTTTCGGACTAGCGGGGCTATGGAGACCCAGTACTTC. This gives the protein CASSRGFRTSGAMETQYF. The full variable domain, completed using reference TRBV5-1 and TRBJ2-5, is KAGVTQTPRYLIKTRGQQVTLSCSPISGHRSVSWYQQTPGQGLQFLFEYFSETQRNKGNFPGRFSGRQFSNSRSEMNVSTLELGDSALYLCASSRGFRTSGAMETQYFGPGTRLLVL.

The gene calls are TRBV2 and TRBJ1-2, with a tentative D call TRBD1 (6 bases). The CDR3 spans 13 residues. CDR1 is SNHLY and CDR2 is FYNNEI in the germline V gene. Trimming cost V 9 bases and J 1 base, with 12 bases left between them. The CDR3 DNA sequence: TGTGCCAGTAACAGGGACCTTAACTATGGCTACACCTTC. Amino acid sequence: CASNRDLNYGYTF.